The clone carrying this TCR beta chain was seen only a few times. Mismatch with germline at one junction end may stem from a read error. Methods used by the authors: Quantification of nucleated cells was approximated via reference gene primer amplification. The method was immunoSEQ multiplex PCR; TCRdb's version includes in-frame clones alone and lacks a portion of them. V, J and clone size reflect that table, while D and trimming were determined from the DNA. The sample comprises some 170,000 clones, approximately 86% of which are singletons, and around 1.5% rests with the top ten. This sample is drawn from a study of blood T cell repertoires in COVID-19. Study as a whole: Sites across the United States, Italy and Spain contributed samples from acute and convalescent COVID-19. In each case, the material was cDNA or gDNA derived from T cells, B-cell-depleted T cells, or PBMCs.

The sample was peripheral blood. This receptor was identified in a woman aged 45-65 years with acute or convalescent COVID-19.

The chain's CDR3 is CASSPLQGSGNTIYF. As DNA, the CDR3 is TGTGCCAGCTCTCCACTCCAGGGTTCTGGAAACACCATATATTTT. The chain carries TRBV18 and TRBJ1-3, with D tentatively TRBD1 (5 bases). CDR1 and CDR2 from the germline V gene are KGHSH and LQKENI. The CDR3 runs to 15 residues.